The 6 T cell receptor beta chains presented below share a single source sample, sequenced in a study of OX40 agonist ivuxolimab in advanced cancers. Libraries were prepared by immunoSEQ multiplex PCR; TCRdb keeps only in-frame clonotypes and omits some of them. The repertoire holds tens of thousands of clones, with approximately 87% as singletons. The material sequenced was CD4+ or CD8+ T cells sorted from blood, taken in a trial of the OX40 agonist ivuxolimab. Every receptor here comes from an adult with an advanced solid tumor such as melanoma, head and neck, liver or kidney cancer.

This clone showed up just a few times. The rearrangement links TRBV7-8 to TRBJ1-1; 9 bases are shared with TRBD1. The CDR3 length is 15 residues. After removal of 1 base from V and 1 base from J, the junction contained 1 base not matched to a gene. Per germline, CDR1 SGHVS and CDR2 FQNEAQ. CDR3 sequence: CASSLEDRGNTEAFF. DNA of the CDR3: TGTGCCAGCAGCTTAGAGGACAGGGGGAACACTGAAGCTTTCTTT.

CDR3 sequence reads: CASSFYDQPQHF. CDR3 DNA: TGTGCCAGCAGCTTTTACGATCAGCCCCAGCATTTT. The chain recombines TRBV5-6 with TRBJ1-5; D gene uncertain. CDR3 length equals 12 residues. V was shortened by 2 bases and J by 5 bases, with 5 bases between the two germline ends. Germline V gene lookup returns CDR1 SGHDT and CDR2 YYEEEE. Complete variable domain (other parts from reference TRBV5-6 and TRBJ1-5): DAGVTQSPTHLIKTRGQQVTLRCSPKSGHDTVSWYQQALGQGPQFIFQYYEEEERQRGNFPDRFSGHQFPNYSSELNVNALLLGDSALYLCASSFYDQPQHFGDGTRLSIL.

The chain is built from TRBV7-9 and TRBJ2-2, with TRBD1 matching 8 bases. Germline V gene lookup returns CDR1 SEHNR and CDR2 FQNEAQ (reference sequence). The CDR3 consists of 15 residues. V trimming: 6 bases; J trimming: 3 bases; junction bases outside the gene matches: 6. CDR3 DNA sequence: TGTGCCAGCAGACCCACAGGGGGGTACACCGGGGAGCTGTTTTTT. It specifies CASRPTGGYTGELFF. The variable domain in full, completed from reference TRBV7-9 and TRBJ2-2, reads DTGVSQNPRHKITKRGQNVTFRCDPISEHNRLYWYRQTLGQGPEFLTYFQNEAQLEKSRLLSDRFSAERPKGSFSTLEIQRTEQGDSAMYLCASRPTGGYTGELFFGEGSRLTVL.

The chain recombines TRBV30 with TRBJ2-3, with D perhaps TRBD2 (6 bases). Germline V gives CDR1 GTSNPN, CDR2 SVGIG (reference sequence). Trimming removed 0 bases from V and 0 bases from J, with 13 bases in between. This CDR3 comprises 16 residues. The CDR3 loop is CAWSVRSGPSTDTQYF. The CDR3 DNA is TGTGCCTGGAGTGTAAGGAGCGGGCCAAGCACAGATACGCAGTATTTT.

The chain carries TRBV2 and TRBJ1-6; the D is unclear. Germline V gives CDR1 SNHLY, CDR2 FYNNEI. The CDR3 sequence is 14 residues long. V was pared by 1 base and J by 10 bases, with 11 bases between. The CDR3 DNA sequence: TGTGCCAGCAGTGAAGGGGCGTGGAAATCACCCCTCCACTTT. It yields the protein CASSEGAWKSPLHF.

The CDR3 reads CASSLGRRSYNEQFF. CDR3 sequence (DNA): TGTGCCAGCAGCTTGGGACGCCGGTCCTACAATGAGCAGTTCTTC. The J gene is TRBJ2-1, the V gene TRBV7-2; possibly TRBD1 or TRBD2 for D (5 bases each). Germline V gene data show CDR1 as SGHTA and CDR2 as FQGNSA. This CDR3 has 15 amino acids. Trimming removed 3 bases at V and 1 base at J, with 10 bases between.